The 25 T cell receptor beta chains below were found in one sample sequenced in a study of blood T cell repertoires in COVID-19. The repertoire was sequenced with immunoSEQ multiplex PCR; TCRdb's copy has only in-frame clones and lacks some. The sample contains 250,000 or so clones, nearly 90% of which appear only once. Sample: peripheral blood. The source is a man between 18 and 29 years old with active or convalescent COVID-19.

The rearrangement joins TRBV6-5 to TRBJ1-1, with 9 bases aligning to TRBD1. The V and J ends lost 2 bases and 5 bases, in that order; junction bases with no gene match: 3. The CDR3 is 14 amino acids. Germline CDR1 and CDR2: MNHEY and SVGAGI. This chain's CDR3 is CASSYGDRETEAFF. The CDR3 coding sequence is TGTGCCAGCAGTTACGGGGACAGGGAAACTGAAGCTTTCTTT.

V usage is TRBV6-2 or TRBV6-3 and J usage is TRBJ2-4, with 8 bases matching TRBD2. The CDR3 is 17 residues long. Germline loops: CDR1 MNHEY, CDR2 SVGEGT. J lost 6 bases, V lost 1 base, and 11 bases had no gene match. CDR3 DNA sequence: TGTGCCAGCAGTTACTATACCGGGACTAGGGACGGAAACATTCAGTACTTC. Translated, it gives CASSYYTGTRDGNIQYF.

The chain carries TRBV28 and TRBJ1-1; D uncertain. Trimming took off 5 bases at V and 7 bases at J, with 8 bases between the two ends. The CDR3 is made up of 11 amino acids. CDR1 and CDR2 from the germline V gene are MDHEN and SYDVKM. The CDR3 DNA sequence: TGTGCCAGCAGTCGTGGCGGTGAAGCTTTCTTT. Its translation is CASSRGGEAFF.

The rearrangement links TRBV6-5 to TRBJ1-1, with 8 bases identical to TRBD1. The V gene end was trimmed by 3 bases and the J gene end by 2 bases; junction bases not matched to a gene: 8. Germline CDR1 reads MNHEY; CDR2 reads SVGAGI. The CDR3 totals 16 residues. The CDR3 nucleotides read TGTGCCAGCAGTTATTCCGGCAGGGGGCTTAACACTGAAGCTTTCTTT. This sequence encodes CASSYSGRGLNTEAFF.

The chain has TRBV10-1 and TRBJ2-5, with a weak D call TRBD1 (6 bases). Looked up from germline, CDR1 is WNHNN and CDR2 is SYGVQD (reference sequence). The V gene lost 4 bases and the J gene lost 1 base, with 7 bases spanning the gap. This CDR3 is built from 13 residues. CDR3 in amino acids: CASSGGLQETQYF. The CDR3 bases are TGCGCCAGCAGTGGGGGGCTCCAAGAGACCCAGTACTTC.

This chain joins TRBV19 and TRBJ2-1, with D perhaps matching TRBD1 (5 bases). V lost 8 bases and J 3 bases, leaving 20 bases between the germline ends. The CDR3 consists of 16 residues. Germline assignment: CDR1 LNHDA and CDR2 SQIVND (reference sequence). The CDR3 reads CASSKQADRIYNEQFF. As DNA, the CDR3 is TGTGCCAGTTCGAAACAGGCGGACCGGATCTACAATGAGCAGTTCTTC.

This chain connects TRBV9 to TRBJ1-4; TRBD1 aligns across 8 bases. From germline, CDR1 is SGDLS and CDR2 YYNGEE. V trimming: 6 bases; J trimming: 4 bases; junction bases outside the gene matches: 5. The CDR3 has 14 amino acids. Here the CDR3 DNA reads TGTGCCAGCACCCAGGGGGCGGATAATGAAAAACTGTTTTTT. Its translation: CASTQGADNEKLFF. The complete variable domain, with remaining parts taken from reference TRBV9 and TRBJ1-4, reads DSGVTQTPKHLITATGQRVTLRCSPRSGDLSVYWYQQSLDQGLQFLIQYYNGEERAKGNILERFSAQQFPDLHSELNLSSLELGDSALYFCASTQGADNEKLFFGSGTQLSVL.

The chain joins TRBV19 to TRBJ2-3, with 7 bases fitting TRBD1. Germline V gene sequence: CDR1 LNHDA, CDR2 SQIVND (reference sequence). The ends lost 6 bases at V and 4 bases at J; junction bases unmatched: 4. CDR3 length: 13 amino acids. This chain's CDR3 is CASSTGVSDTQYF. The CDR3 DNA follows: TGTGCCAGTAGCACAGGGGTGTCAGATACGCAGTATTTT.

CDR3 sequence: CASRYPGYEQYF. CDR3 nucleotide sequence: TGTGCCAGCAGGTACCCAGGGTACGAGCAGTACTTC. V gene TRBV6-6 combines with J gene TRBJ2-7; a weak D match, TRBD1 (5 bases). The CDR3 length is 12 residues. Deletions cut 6 bases from V and 4 bases from J, with 10 bases between. The V gene's germline CDR1 is MNHNY and CDR2 SVGAGI (reference sequence).

This chain connects TRBV20-1 to TRBJ2-1; D remains unclear. V lost 4 bases and J lost 4, with 5 bases in between. CDR1 is DFQATT, CDR2 SNEGSKA, per germline (reference sequence). The CDR3 is made up of 11 amino acids. Here the CDR3 reads CSAKTYNEQFF. The CDR3 DNA reads TGCAGTGCTAAGACATACAATGAGCAGTTCTTC.

The CDR3 nucleotides read TGTGCCAGCAGCTTATACAGATCAACTAATGAAAAACTGTTTTTT. It encodes CASSLYRSTNEKLFF. J is TRBJ1-4 and V is TRBV5-6, with D unresolved. The length of the CDR3 is 15 residues. Germline-derived CDR1 and CDR2 are SGHDT and YYEEEE. With 2 bases removed from V and 0 bases from J, the gap between germline ends came to 8 bases.

This clone was picked up one time. The rearrangement links TRBV14 to TRBJ2-3; 10 nucleotides match TRBD2. This CDR3 comprises 16 residues. V was clipped by 1 base and J by 1 base; unmatched bases: 2. Per germline, CDR1 SGHDN and CDR2 FVKESK. The CDR3: CASSQGGTSGTDTQYF. The CDR3 region has the DNA TGTGCCAGCAGCCAAGGAGGGACTAGCGGCACAGATACGCAGTATTTT.

The chain carries TRBV11-2 and TRBJ1-1; D is possibly TRBD1 (5 bases). From germline, CDR1 is SGHAT and CDR2 FQNNGV. The CDR3 runs to 15 residues. Trimming took off 2 bases at V and 1 base at J, with 11 bases between the two ends. CDR3 coding DNA: TGTGCCAGCAGCTTATGGGAGGGGACGAACACTGAAGCTTTCTTT. Translating it yields CASSLWEGTNTEAFF.

Details on this clone: This same CDR3 is encoded by further DNA sequences in the sample. The chain employs TRBV9 and TRBJ2-1; the match to TRBD2 covers 7 bases. This CDR3 is 16 amino acids long. The germline gives CDR1 SGDLS, CDR2 YYNGEE. Trimming cost V 2 bases and J 2 bases; bases outside gene matches: 7. CDR3 sequence (DNA): TGTGCCAGCAGCGTGAGACTAGCTGGAACCTACAATGAGCAGTTCTTC. As protein: CASSVRLAGTYNEQFF.

This chain uses TRBV9 with TRBJ2-5; 12 bases map to TRBD2. CDR1 SGDLS and CDR2 YYNGEE come from the germline V gene. The CDR3 length is 16 residues. V lost 2 bases and J lost 4; bases outside the gene matches: 6. The CDR3, as DNA: TGTGCCAGCAGCGTCTCTAGCGGGGGGGCCCGAGAGACCCAGTACTTC. It encodes CASSVSSGGARETQYF.

This clone was observed once. The chain carries TRBV5-1 and TRBJ2-1; 8 bases are a match to TRBD2. Per germline, CDR1 SGHRS and CDR2 YFSETQ. The CDR3 is 14 amino acids. With 6 bases clipped from V and 7 bases from J, the junction kept 9 bases outside the gene matches. CDR3 region: CASTPKRELNEQFF. The CDR3 nucleotides are TGCGCCAGCACCCCTAAGCGGGAGTTAAATGAGCAGTTCTTC. Supplemented by reference TRBV5-1 and TRBJ2-1, the full variable domain reads KAGVTQTPRYLIKTRGQQVTLSCSPISGHRSVSWYQQTPGQGLQFLFEYFSETQRNKGNFPGRFSGRQFSNSRSEMNVSTLELGDSALYLCASTPKRELNEQFFGPGTRLTVL.

This clone turned up a few times. The chain's CDR3 is CASSPGTSAKNEQFF. DNA of the CDR3: TGTGCCAGCAGCCCCGGGACTAGCGCAAAAAATGAGCAGTTCTTC. J is TRBJ2-1 and V is TRBV5-4; 10 nucleotides align to TRBD2. The CDR3 loop spans 15 amino acids. The germline V gene encodes CDR1 SGHNT and CDR2 YYREEE (reference sequence). Trimming took 4 bases from V and 7 from J; bases not matched to a gene: 8. Full variable domain (remainder filled in from reference TRBV5-4 and TRBJ2-1): ETGVTQSPTHLIKTRGQQVTLRCSSQSGHNTVSWYQQALGQGPQFIFQYYREEENGRGNFPPRFSGLQFPNYSSELNVNALELDDSALYLCASSPGTSAKNEQFFGPGTRLTVL.

This chain connects TRBV6-5 to TRBJ2-1; TRBD1 might be the D (5 bases). This CDR3 region has 15 residues. Germline V gene data show CDR1 as MNHEY and CDR2 as SVGAGI. Trimming cost V 2 bases and J 4 bases, with 12 bases left between them. The DNA for the CDR3 is TGTGCCAGCAGTTACGGGCAGGGAAGTTACAATGAGCAGTTCTTC. This codes for CASSYGQGSYNEQFF.

The chain carries TRBV7-3 and TRBJ2-1; TRBD2 matches 14 bases. This CDR3 has 15 amino acids. V lost 4 bases and J lost 8; bases outside the gene matches: 4. Germline CDR1 SGHTA, CDR2 FQGTGA. DNA for the CDR3: TGTGCCAGCAGCTCGGGACTAGCGGGAGTCGATGAGCAGTTCTTC. It encodes CASSSGLAGVDEQFF. The full variable domain, its missing parts supplied by reference TRBV7-3 and TRBJ2-1, is GAGVSQTPSNKVTEKGKYVELRCDPISGHTALYWYRQSLGQGPEFLIYFQGTGAADDSGLPNDRFFAVRPEGSVSTLKIQRTERGDSAVYLCASSSGLAGVDEQFFGPGTRLTVL.

The chain carries TRBV30 and TRBJ1-2, with D unclear. This CDR3 spans 14 amino acids. V was pared by 3 bases and J by 7 bases, with 18 bases between. The germline gives CDR1 GTSNPN, CDR2 SVGIG (reference sequence). The DNA for the CDR3 is TGTGCCTGGAGCGTGAGCCGCCGAGGAGGTGGCTACACCTTC. It yields the protein CAWSVSRRGGGYTF.

The rearrangement links TRBV19 to TRBJ2-7, with 7 bases fitting TRBD2. The CDR3 sequence is 14 residues long. Germline V gene sequence: CDR1 LNHDA, CDR2 SQIVND (reference sequence). The ends lost 4 bases at V and 0 bases at J; junction bases unmatched: 3. The CDR3 nucleotides read TGTGCCAGTAGTAAAGCTAGCGGCTCCTACGAGCAGTACTTC. Its translation: CASSKASGSYEQYF. Based on the CDR3 plus reference TRBV19 and TRBJ2-7, the full variable domain is DGGITQSPKYLFRKEGQNVTLSCEQNLNHDAMYWYRQDPGQGLRLIYYSQIVNDFQKGDIAEGYSVSREKKESFPLTVTSAQKNPTAFYLCASSKASGSYEQYFGPGTRLTVT.

The chain uses TRBV5-4 and TRBJ2-2; TRBD2 agrees at 7 bases. V dropped 4 bases and J dropped 6; count of bases not matched to a gene: 6. This CDR3 is 14 amino acids long. CDR1 is SGHNT and CDR2 is YYREEE in the germline V gene (reference sequence). CDR3 DNA sequence: TGTGCCAGCAGCGAACTAGCGTCCTCCGGGGAGCTGTTTTTT. It codes for CASSELASSGELFF.

The chain combines TRBV6-2 or TRBV6-3 with TRBJ2-3, with 8 bases lining up with TRBD2. The trim removed 4 bases at V and 3 bases at J, leaving 6 bases unmatched. Germline V lookup: CDR1 MNHEY, CDR2 SVGEGT. The CDR3 has 15 amino acids. The CDR3 DNA sequence: TGTGCCAGCAGTTCCGGGACTAGAAGTACAGATACGCAGTATTTT. It encodes CASSSGTRSTDTQYF.

The chain joins TRBV6-4 to TRBJ1-1, with TRBD1 as a possible D gene (5 bases). CDR1 is MRHNA, CDR2 SNTAGT, per germline. V lost 7 bases to trimming and J lost 2 bases, with 23 bases between them. The CDR3 has 17 residues. CDR3 region: CASTGTVTDQPNTEAFF. CDR3 nucleotides: TGTGCCAGCACCGGCACCGTGACAGACCAACCAAACACTGAAGCTTTCTTT.

This clone appeared a single time. The rearrangement uses TRBV6-5 and TRBJ2-1; 12 nucleotides match TRBD2. Germline V lookup: CDR1 MNHEY, CDR2 SVGAGI. CDR3 size: 16 residues. Unmatched junction bases numbered 8, after V lost 2 bases and J lost 9 bases. CDR3 residues: CASSYRLAGGLGEQFF. For the CDR3, the DNA is TGTGCCAGCAGTTACAGGCTAGCGGGGGGGCTTGGTGAGCAGTTCTTC.